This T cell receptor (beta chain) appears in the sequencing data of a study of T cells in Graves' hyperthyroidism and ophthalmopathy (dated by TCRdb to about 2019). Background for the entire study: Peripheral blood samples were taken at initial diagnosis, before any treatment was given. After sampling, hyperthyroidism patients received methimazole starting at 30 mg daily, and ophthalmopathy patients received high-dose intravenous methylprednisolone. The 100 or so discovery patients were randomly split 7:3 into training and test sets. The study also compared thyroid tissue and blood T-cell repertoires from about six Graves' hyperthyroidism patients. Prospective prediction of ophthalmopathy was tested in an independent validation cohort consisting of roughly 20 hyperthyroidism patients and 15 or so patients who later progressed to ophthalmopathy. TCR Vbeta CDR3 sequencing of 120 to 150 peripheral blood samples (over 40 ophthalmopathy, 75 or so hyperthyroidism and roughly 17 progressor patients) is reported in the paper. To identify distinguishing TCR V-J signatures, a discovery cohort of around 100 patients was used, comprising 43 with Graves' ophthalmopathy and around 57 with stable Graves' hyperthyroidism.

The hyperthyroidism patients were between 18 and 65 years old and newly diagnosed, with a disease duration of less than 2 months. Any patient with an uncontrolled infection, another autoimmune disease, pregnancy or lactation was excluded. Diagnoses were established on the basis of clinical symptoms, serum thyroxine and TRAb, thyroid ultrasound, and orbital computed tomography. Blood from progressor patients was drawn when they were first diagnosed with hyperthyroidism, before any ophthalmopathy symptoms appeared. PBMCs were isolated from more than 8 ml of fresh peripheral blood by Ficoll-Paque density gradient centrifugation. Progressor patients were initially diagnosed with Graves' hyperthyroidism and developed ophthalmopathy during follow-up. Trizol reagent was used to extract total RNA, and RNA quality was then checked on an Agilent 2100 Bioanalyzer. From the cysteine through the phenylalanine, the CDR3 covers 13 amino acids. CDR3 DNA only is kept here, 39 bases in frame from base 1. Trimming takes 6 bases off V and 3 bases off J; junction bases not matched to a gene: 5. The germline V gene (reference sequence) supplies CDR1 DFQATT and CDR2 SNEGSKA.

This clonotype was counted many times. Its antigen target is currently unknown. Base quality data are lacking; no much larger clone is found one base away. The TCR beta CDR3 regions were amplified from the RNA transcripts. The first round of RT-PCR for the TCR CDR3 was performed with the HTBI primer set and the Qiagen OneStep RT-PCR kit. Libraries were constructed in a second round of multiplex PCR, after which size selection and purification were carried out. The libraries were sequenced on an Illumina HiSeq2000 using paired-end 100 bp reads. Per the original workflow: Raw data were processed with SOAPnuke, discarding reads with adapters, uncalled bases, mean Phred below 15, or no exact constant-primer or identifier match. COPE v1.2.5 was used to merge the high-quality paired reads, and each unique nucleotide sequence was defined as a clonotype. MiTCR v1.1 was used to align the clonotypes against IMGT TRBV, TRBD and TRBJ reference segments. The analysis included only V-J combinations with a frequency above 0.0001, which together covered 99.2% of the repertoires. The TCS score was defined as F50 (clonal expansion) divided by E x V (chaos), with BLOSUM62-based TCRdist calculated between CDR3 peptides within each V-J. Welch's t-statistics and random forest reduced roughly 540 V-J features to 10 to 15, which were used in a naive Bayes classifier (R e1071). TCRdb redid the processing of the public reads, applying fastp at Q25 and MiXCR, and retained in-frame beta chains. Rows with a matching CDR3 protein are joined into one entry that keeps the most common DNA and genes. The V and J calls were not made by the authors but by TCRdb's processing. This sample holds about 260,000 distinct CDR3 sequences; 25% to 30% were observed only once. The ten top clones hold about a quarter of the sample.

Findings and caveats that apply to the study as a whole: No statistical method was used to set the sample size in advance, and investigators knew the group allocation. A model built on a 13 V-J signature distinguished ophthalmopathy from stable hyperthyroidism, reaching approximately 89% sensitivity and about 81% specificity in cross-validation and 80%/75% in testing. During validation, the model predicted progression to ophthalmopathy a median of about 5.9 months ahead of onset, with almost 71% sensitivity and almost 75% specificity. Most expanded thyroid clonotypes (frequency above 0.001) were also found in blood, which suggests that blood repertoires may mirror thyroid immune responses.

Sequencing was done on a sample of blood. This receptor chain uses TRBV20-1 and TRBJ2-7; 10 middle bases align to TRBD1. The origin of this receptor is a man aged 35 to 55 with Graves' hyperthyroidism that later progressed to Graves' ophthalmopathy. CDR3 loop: CSATGQGFYEQYF. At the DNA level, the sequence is TGCAGTGCGACGGGACAGGGGTTCTACGAGCAGTACTTC.